This paragraph reports one T cell receptor (beta chain). Using immunoSEQ multiplex PCR, the repertoire was profiled, and TCRdb retains in-frame clones only, with some absent. Of under 500,000 clones in the sample, roughly 85% were seen once. Clinical history as reported by participants underpinned cohort assignment. The source of the sample is a study of blood T cell repertoires in COVID-19. Study overall: COVID-19 samples collected from the United States, Italy and Spain covered acute and convalescent phases. PBMCs, B-cell-depleted T cells, or T cells provided the cDNA or gDNA that made up the material.

V was pared by 5 bases and J by 5 bases, with 18 bases between. The CDR3 is 15 residues long. CDR1 and CDR2 from the germline V gene are LNHDA and SQIVND (reference sequence). The receptor was isolated from a woman aged 18-35 years with acute COVID-19. Sequences were obtained from PBMCs or T cells enriched from blood (not recorded which). J is TRBJ2-5 and V is TRBV19, with D perhaps TRBD2 (5 bases). CDR3 DNA: TGTGCCAGTAGTTCGTCTAGGATCTCGGGGGAGACCCAGTACTTC. Protein product: CASSSSRISGETQYF.